The rows below give T cell receptor beta chains drawn from one sample of a study of identical twins. One entry per CDR3 protein, called by TCRdb with MiXCR from the 5' RACE reads. The repertoire includes about 200,000 distinct CDR3 sequences, around a tenth of them detected once, and roughly 5% sits in the top ten. The sequencing input was memory (CD45RO+) T cells sorted from blood. These receptors all stem from a woman in her late teens or twenties in good health. Each CDR3 is given with its conserved first and last residue. The order of the fields is J gene, D gene, clone size, V gene, CDR3 length, CDR3 DNA, CDR3 protein. The D gene is left open where the match is weak. A clone size is listed for some rows: how often the clone was seen (once, few, many), or a class if it is expanded.

TRBJ1-6,TRBD1,medium-sized,TRBV3-1,14,TGTGCCAGCACCCTGACAGGGAAGGATTCACCCCTCCACTTT,CASTLTGKDSPLHF
TRBJ1-4,-,-,TRBV7-8,16,TGTGCCAGCAGCTTAGGAGTTTTCTTCGCTAATGAAAAACTGTTTTTT,CASSLGVFFANEKLFF
TRBJ2-5,TRBD2,-,TRBV20-1,12,TGCAGTGCTAGGGGGACTAGCGGTACCCAGTACTTC,CSARGTSGTQYF
TRBJ1-1,-,few,TRBV2,13,TGTGCCAGCAGTGTAAACCTGAACACTGAAGCTTTCTTT,CASSVNLNTEAFF
TRBJ2-3,-,-,TRBV2,14,TGTGCCAGCACTCGGGCGGGGGCCACGGATACGCAGTATTTT,CASTRAGATDTQYF
TRBJ1-5,-,many,TRBV7-2,14,TGTGCCAGCAGCTTAGTCGCAGGTACTCAGCCCCAGCATTTT,CASSLVAGTQPQHF
TRBJ2-2,-,few,TRBV6-5,15,TGTGCCAGCAGTTTCTCTTATACGAACACCGGGGAGCTGTTTTTT,CASSFSYTNTGELFF
TRBJ2-1,-,-,TRBV20-1,16,TGCAGTGCTACCCCGATCTGGGGAGGCTCCTACAATGAGCAGTTCTTC,CSATPIWGGSYNEQFF
TRBJ2-1,-,-,TRBV11-3,14,TGTGCCAGCAGCACGACGGGACGGACAAGGGAGCAGTTCTTC,CASSTTGRTREQFF
TRBJ1-2,-,once,TRBV5-1,12,TGCGCCAGCAGCTTGGAGGGCACTCCCCACACCTTC,CASSLEGTPHTF
TRBJ2-7,-,-,TRBV24-1,12,TGTGCCACCAGTGATACAGGCTACGAGCAGTACTTC,CATSDTGYEQYF
TRBJ2-5,TRBD2,-,TRBV20-1,14,TGCAGTGCTGCGACTAGCGGGAGGCTGGAGACCCAGTACTTC,CSAATSGRLETQYF
TRBJ2-3,-,many,TRBV7-2,14,TGTGCCAGCAGCCCTGGTTGGAGCACAGATACGCAGTATTTT,CASSPGWSTDTQYF
TRBJ1-1,-,many,TRBV5-1,13,TGCGCCAGCAGCTTGCCGGAACAACAGGAAGCTTTCTTT,CASSLPEQQEAFF
TRBJ2-1,-,few,TRBV7-3,15,TGTGCCAGCAGTCCTGCTAGCTCCAGAGGCAATGAGCAGTTCTTC,CASSPASSRGNEQFF
TRBJ2-2,TRBD1,few,TRBV3-1,15,TGTGCCAGCAGCCAGGGACAGGGATACACCGGGGAGCTGTTTTTT,CASSQGQGYTGELFF
TRBJ2-2,-,many,TRBV4-2,14,TGTGCCAGCAGCCAGGACGGGAGCACCGGGGAGCTGTTTTTT,CASSQDGSTGELFF
TRBJ2-2,-,few,TRBV9,16,TGTGCCAGCAGCGTTCAGGTAGCGGTTAACACCGGGGAGCTGTTTTTT,CASSVQVAVNTGELFF
TRBJ1-1,-,many,TRBV3-1,13,TGTGCCAGCAGCCAATTGTTGAACACTGAAGCTTTCTTT,CASSQLLNTEAFF
TRBJ2-3,TRBD2,-,TRBV13,19,TGTGCCAGCAGCAATCCGCTAGCGGGAGGCACCGGGGTGGCAGATACGCAGTATTTT,CASSNPLAGGTGVADTQYF
TRBJ2-5,TRBD2,few,TRBV18,16,TGTGCCAGCTCACCCCTTCGACTAGCGGATCAAGAGACCCAGTACTTC,CASSPLRLADQETQYF
TRBJ2-7,-,many,TRBV7-9,13,TGTGCCAGCAGCCCTTGGACGGGCTACGAGCAGTACTTC,CASSPWTGYEQYF
TRBJ2-1,TRBD1,many,TRBV6-4,16,TGTGCCAGCAGGGGGACACGACAGGGGGTCCGGGATGAGCAGTTCTTC,CASRGTRQGVRDEQFF
TRBJ1-3,-,many,TRBV5-6,16,TGTGCCAGCAGCAAGACGGGACACGGCTCTGGAAACACCATATATTTT,CASSKTGHGSGNTIYF
TRBJ2-1,-,-,TRBV6-5,14,TGTGCCAGCAGTTATCGGAGGGCCAACGATGAGCAGTTCTTC,CASSYRRANDEQFF
TRBJ2-5,-,-,TRBV6-1,15,TGTGCCAGCAGGAATTACGGGGAGGTCGGAGAGACCCAGTACTTC,CASRNYGEVGETQYF
TRBJ1-5,-,many,TRBV20-1,14,TGCAGTGCTGACCGACAGGCGGTAGGGCAGCCCCAGCATTTT,CSADRQAVGQPQHF
TRBJ1-2,-,many,TRBV4-3,14,TGCGCCAGCAGCCAGGAGACAGGAGTCTATGGCTACACCTTC,CASSQETGVYGYTF
TRBJ2-1,TRBD1,few,TRBV7-8,14,TGTGCCAGTTCCCCCGGGACAGGGACGAATGAGCAGTTCTTC,CASSPGTGTNEQFF
TRBJ2-1,TRBD2,-,TRBV7-8,14,TGTGCCAGCAGCTTCGAGGGCGGGGGGTATGAGCAGTTCTTC,CASSFEGGGYEQFF
TRBJ2-3,-,few,TRBV11-2,15,TGTGCCAGCAGAAATAGCGGAGGGGGCACAGATACGCAGTATTTT,CASRNSGGGTDTQYF
TRBJ2-3,-,-,TRBV20-1,15,TGCAGTGCTAGTAGCCAACAAGTTCGCACAGATACGCAGTATTTT,CSASSQQVRTDTQYF
TRBJ1-2,-,many,TRBV12-3/TRBV12-4,16,TGTGCCAGCAGTTTCGGTTCAGCCGCTGGGGGCTATGGCTACACCTTC,CASSFGSAAGGYGYTF
TRBJ1-2,-,many,TRBV11-2,18,TGTGCCAGCAGCTTAAAGGGATCGGAGCAGGGGTTCTTCTATGGCTACACCTTC,CASSLKGSEQGFFYGYTF
TRBJ2-6,-,many,TRBV12-3/TRBV12-4,15,TGTGCCAGCAGTTTAGACAGCTCTGGGGCCAACGTCCTGACTTTC,CASSLDSSGANVLTF
TRBJ2-7,-,-,TRBV5-6,17,TGTGCCAGCAGCTTGGTTGCAGGGAGTGGATCCTCCTACGAGCAGTACTTC,CASSLVAGSGSSYEQYF
TRBJ2-4,-,-,TRBV29-1,14,TGCAGCGCCCGGACGTCGGCGGCCAAAAACATTCAGCACTTC,CSARTSAAKNIQHF
TRBJ2-5,-,many,TRBV29-1,15,TGCAGCGTTGACTCCGGAAGGGTGGATGCAGAGACCCAGTACTTC,CSVDSGRVDAETQYF
TRBJ2-2,-,-,TRBV27,15,TGTGCCAGCAGTTTTGGTGAAGCGAACACCGGGGAGCTGTTTTTT,CASSFGEANTGELFF
TRBJ2-2,-,few,TRBV18,16,TGTGCCAGCTCACCACCGGGTCCTCGACTCACCGGGGAGCTGTTTTTT,CASSPPGPRLTGELFF
TRBJ2-1,-,-,TRBV2,11,TGTGCCAGCAGAAACATCGATGAGCAGTTCTTC,CASRNIDEQFF
TRBJ2-3,-,-,TRBV15,15,TGTGCCACCAGCAGAGTAGGGGGGGTCCCAGATACGCAGTATTTT,CATSRVGGVPDTQYF
TRBJ2-6,-,many,TRBV28,16,TGTGCCAGCAGTGCCGGACGGCTCTCTGGGGCCAACGTCCTGACTTTC,CASSAGRLSGANVLTF
TRBJ2-1,TRBD2,medium-sized,TRBV6-2/TRBV6-3,15,TGTGCCAGCAGTTTACTAGCGGGAGGCTACAATGAGCAGTTCTTC,CASSLLAGGYNEQFF
TRBJ2-3,TRBD2,many,TRBV5-1,15,TGCGCCAGCAGCGTTAGCGGGGCTAGCACAGATACGCAGTATTTT,CASSVSGASTDTQYF
TRBJ2-7,-,few,TRBV7-8,14,TGTGCCAGCAGCTTATTCGCAAACTCCTACGAGCAGTACTTC,CASSLFANSYEQYF
TRBJ2-1,TRBD2,-,TRBV3-1,19,TGTGCCAGCAGCCTCATGCGGACTAGCGGGGGGGGAAAAGACAATGAGCAGTTCTTC,CASSLMRTSGGGKDNEQFF
TRBJ2-7,TRBD1,many,TRBV5-6,15,TGTGCCAGCAGCCAACCCGGGACAGACCTCTACGAGCAGTACTTC,CASSQPGTDLYEQYF
TRBJ2-7,-,-,TRBV15,15,TGTGCCACCAGCAGAGATCTCGCGCAGGCCTACGAGCAGTACTTC,CATSRDLAQAYEQYF
TRBJ1-5,TRBD1,-,TRBV6-1,13,TGTGCCACCAGACAGGGTGTAAATCAGCCCCAGCATTTT,CATRQGVNQPQHF
TRBJ2-2,TRBD2,few,TRBV20-1,15,TGCAGTGCACGACTAGCGGGGGACCAAACCGGGGAGCTGTTTTTT,CSARLAGDQTGELFF
TRBJ2-1,TRBD1,-,TRBV27,17,TGTGCCAGCAGTCCATTCCCGGGACAGGGGGCCTACAATGAGCAGTTCTTC,CASSPFPGQGAYNEQFF
TRBJ2-5,TRBD1,-,TRBV3-1,17,TGTGCCAGCAGACGCCGGGACAGGGGCGTGCTACAAGAGACCCAGTACTTC,CASRRRDRGVLQETQYF
TRBJ2-1,-,-,TRBV6-1,14,TGTGCCAGCTACAGTGTGGGGTACGCCGATGAGCAGTTCTTC,CASYSVGYADEQFF